This entry concerns a single TCR beta chain. The assay was immunoSEQ multiplex PCR, and TCRdb's table has in-frame clones only and misses some. Here the sample spans under 300,000 clones, 85% to 90% being singletons. Seattle patient enrollment occurred during active infection, with longitudinal follow-up thereafter. Germline V gene sequence: CDR1 SGDLS, CDR2 YYNGEE. The CDR3 is 15 residues long. The V gene lost 3 bases and the J gene lost 6 bases, with 16 bases spanning the gap. This sample was included in a study of blood T cell repertoires in COVID-19. On the study more broadly: T cells, B-cell-depleted T cells, or PBMCs supplied cDNA or gDNA.

The chain joins TRBV9 to TRBJ1-5, with D tentatively TRBD1 (5 bases). Source material: peripheral blood. The receptor's source is a woman in her sixties with COVID-19, enrolled during active disease. The chain's CDR3 is CASSADPFGGQPQHF. In nucleotides, the CDR3 is TGTGCCAGCAGCGCAGACCCCTTCGGGGGTCAGCCCCAGCATTTT.